This T cell receptor (beta chain) was profiled in a study of T cells in Graves' hyperthyroidism and ophthalmopathy. Germline CDR1 and CDR2: SGHTA and FQGTGA. Deletions cut 0 bases from V and 0 bases from J, with 9 bases between. There are 16 residues in the CDR3. The source material, RNA transcripts, was used to amplify TCR beta CDR3 regions. The TCR CDR3 was amplified in a first-round RT-PCR using the HTBI primer set. TCRdb reanalysed the multiplex PCR reads using MiXCR and keeps one entry per CDR3 protein. The sample yields around 610,000 distinct CDR3 sequences, roughly 14% seen once. This clonotype was recorded at least ten times. Extraction of PBMCs used under 13 ml of fresh peripheral blood.

The chain uses TRBV7-3 and TRBJ1-5, with D possibly matching TRBD1 (5 bases). Sequenced sample: blood. The receptor's source is a woman in her 40s with Graves' ophthalmopathy. The CDR3 region has the DNA TGTGCCAGCAGCTTAACCAGGACATTTAGCAATCAGCCCCAGCATTTT. It translates to CASSLTRTFSNQPQHF.